These 8 T cell receptor beta chains came from one sample sequenced in a study of blood T cell repertoires in COVID-19. Sequenced by immunoSEQ multiplex PCR; TCRdb stores in-frame clones only, minus some. This sample yields approximately 150,000 clones, of which around 82% are seen a single time; over 12% belongs to the top ten. The sample taken for sequencing was peripheral blood. These receptors originate from a human donor with acute or convalescent COVID-19. The donor label of this sample is uncertain.

The chain carries TRBV10-1 and TRBJ2-5; TRBD1 might be the D (6 bases). V was cut by 0 bases and J by 1 base, with 24 bases left in between. The CDR3 covers 20 residues. CDR1 WNHNN and CDR2 SYGVQD come from the germline V gene (reference sequence). CDR3 region: CASSESKRLLTGAIQETQYF. In nucleotides, the CDR3 is TGCGCCAGCAGTGAGTCGAAAAGGCTCCTGACAGGTGCAATCCAAGAGACCCAGTACTTC.

CDR3 amino acids: CASSKEQGSAYYGYTF. In nucleotides, the CDR3 is TGTGCCAGTAGTAAGGAACAGGGGTCAGCATACTATGGCTACACCTTC. The chain combines TRBV19 with TRBJ1-2, with 7 bases lining up with TRBD1. In germline, CDR1 is LNHDA, CDR2 SQIVND (reference sequence). V lost 4 bases, J lost 3 bases, and 11 bases stayed unmatched. There are 16 residues in the CDR3. Complete variable domain (other parts from reference TRBV19 and TRBJ1-2): DGGITQSPKYLFRKEGQNVTLSCEQNLNHDAMYWYRQDPGQGLRLIYYSQIVNDFQKGDIAEGYSVSREKKESFPLTVTSAQKNPTAFYLCASSKEQGSAYYGYTFGSGTRLTVV.

J is TRBJ1-1 and V is TRBV30; D might be TRBD1 (5 bases). The V and J ends lost 4 bases and 11 bases respectively, with 23 bases between them. Germline CDR1 GTSNPN, CDR2 SVGIG (reference sequence). This CDR3 region has 14 residues. In nucleotides, the CDR3 is TGTGCCTGGAAGAGACGGGACTCTATTTCTGTGGCTTTCTTT. Protein: CAWKRRDSISVAFF.

The table lists this clone with a few counts. The gene calls are TRBV6-5 and TRBJ1-4; 8 positions match TRBD1. Looked up from germline, CDR1 is MNHEY and CDR2 is SVGAGI. J lost 7 bases, V lost 4 bases, and 5 bases had no gene match. The CDR3 is 14 amino acids. CDR3 sequence: CASSLDRALEKLFF. The CDR3 DNA is TGTGCCAGCAGTTTGGACAGGGCCCTTGAAAAACTGTTTTTT.

The V call is TRBV11-2, the J call TRBJ2-1; D possibly corresponds to TRBD1 (6 bases). Trimming took off 5 bases at V and 2 bases at J, with 13 bases between the two ends. The germline V gene encodes CDR1 SGHAT and CDR2 FQNNGV. CDR3 size: 15 residues. The CDR3 region has the DNA TGTGCCAGCAGCCAGCTAGAGGGGGCCTACAATGAGCAGTTCTTC. Translated: CASSQLEGAYNEQFF.

J is TRBJ1-1 and V is TRBV5-4, with 8 bases matching TRBD1. The V gene's germline CDR1 is SGHNT and CDR2 YYREEE (reference sequence). Trimming cost V 0 bases and J 0 bases; bases outside gene matches: 7. The CDR3 has 17 amino acids. CDR3 protein: CASSLAGQGRLNTEAFF. In DNA, the CDR3 is TGTGCCAGCAGCTTGGCCGGACAGGGAAGGCTGAACACTGAAGCTTTCTTT.

This clone was picked up a small number of times. V is TRBV7-8 and J is TRBJ1-2; the D gene is possibly TRBD1 (5 bases). The CDR3 is 13 residues long. Between the trimmed V and J ends, which lost 3 bases and 4 bases, there was a span of 9 bases. Looked up from germline, CDR1 is SGHVS and CDR2 is FQNEAQ. Here the CDR3 reads CASSFSGGYGYTF. The CDR3 region has the DNA TGTGCCAGCAGCTTTAGCGGGGGCTATGGCTACACCTTC.

The J gene is TRBJ1-5, the V gene TRBV6-1; D is unresolved. Trimming removed 2 bases from V and 2 bases from J, with 4 bases in between. Germline CDR1 and CDR2: MNHNS and SASEGT. The CDR3 consists of 13 residues. The CDR3 nucleotides are TGTGCCAGCAGTGAAATCGGCAATCAGCCCCAGCATTTT. Its protein is CASSEIGNQPQHF.